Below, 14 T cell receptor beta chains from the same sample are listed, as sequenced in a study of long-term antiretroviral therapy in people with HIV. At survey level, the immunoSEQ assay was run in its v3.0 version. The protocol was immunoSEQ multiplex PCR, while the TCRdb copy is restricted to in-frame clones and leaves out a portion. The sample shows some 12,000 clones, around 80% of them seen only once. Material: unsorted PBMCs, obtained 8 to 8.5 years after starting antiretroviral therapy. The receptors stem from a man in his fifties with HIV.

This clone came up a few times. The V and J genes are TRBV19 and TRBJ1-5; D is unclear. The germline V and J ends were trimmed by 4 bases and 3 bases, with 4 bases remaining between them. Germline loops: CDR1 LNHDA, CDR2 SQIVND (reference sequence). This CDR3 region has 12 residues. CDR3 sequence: CASSNYNQPQHF. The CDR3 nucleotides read TGTGCCAGTAGTAATTACAATCAGCCCCAGCATTTT. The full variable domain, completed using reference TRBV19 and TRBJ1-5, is DGGITQSPKYLFRKEGQNVTLSCEQNLNHDAMYWYRQDPGQGLRLIYYSQIVNDFQKGDIAEGYSVSREKKESFPLTVTSAQKNPTAFYLCASSNYNQPQHFGDGTRLSIL.

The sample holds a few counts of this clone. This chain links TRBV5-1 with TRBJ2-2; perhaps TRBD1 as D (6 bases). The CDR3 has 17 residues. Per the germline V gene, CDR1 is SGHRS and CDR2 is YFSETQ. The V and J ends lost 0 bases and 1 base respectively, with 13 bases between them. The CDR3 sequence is CASSLEWGLLNTGELFF. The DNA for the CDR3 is TGCGCCAGCAGCTTGGAGTGGGGGCTACTGAACACCGGGGAGCTGTTTTTT. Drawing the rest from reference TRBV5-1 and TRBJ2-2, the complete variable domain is KAGVTQTPRYLIKTRGQQVTLSCSPISGHRSVSWYQQTPGQGLQFLFEYFSETQRNKGNFPGRFSGRQFSNSRSEMNVSTLELGDSALYLCASSLEWGLLNTGELFFGEGSRLTVL.

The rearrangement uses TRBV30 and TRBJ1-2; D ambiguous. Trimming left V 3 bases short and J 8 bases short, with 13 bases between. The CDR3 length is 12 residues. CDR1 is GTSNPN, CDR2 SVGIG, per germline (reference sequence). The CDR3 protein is CAWSEALGGYTF. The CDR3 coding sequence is TGTGCCTGGAGCGAAGCCTTGGGGGGCTACACCTTC.

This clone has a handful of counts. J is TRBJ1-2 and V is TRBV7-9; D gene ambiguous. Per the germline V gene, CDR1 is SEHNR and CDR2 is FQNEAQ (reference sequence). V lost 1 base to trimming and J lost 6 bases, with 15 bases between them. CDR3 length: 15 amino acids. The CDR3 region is CASSLGESGGDGYTF. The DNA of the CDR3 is TGTGCCAGCAGCTTAGGAGAGTCGGGAGGAGATGGCTACACCTTC.

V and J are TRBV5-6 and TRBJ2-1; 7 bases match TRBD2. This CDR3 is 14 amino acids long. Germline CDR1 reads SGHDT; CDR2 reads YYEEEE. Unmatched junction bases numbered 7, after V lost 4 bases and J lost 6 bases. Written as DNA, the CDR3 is TGTGCCAGCAGCATTACGACTAGCCTCAATGAGCAGTTCTTC. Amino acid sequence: CASSITTSLNEQFF.

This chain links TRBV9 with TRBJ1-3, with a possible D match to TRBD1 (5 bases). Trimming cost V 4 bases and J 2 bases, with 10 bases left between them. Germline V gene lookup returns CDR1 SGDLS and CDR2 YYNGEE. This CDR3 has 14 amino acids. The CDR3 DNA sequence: TGTGCCAGCAGCCAGTTGGGGGCTGGAAACACCATATATTTT. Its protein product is CASSQLGAGNTIYF.

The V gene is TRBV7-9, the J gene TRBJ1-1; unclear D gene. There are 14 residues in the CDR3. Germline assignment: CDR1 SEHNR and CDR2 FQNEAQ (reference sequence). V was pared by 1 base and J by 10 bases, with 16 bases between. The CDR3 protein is CASSLGYSPKGAFF. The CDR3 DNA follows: TGTGCCAGCAGCTTAGGGTACAGCCCCAAAGGAGCTTTCTTT.

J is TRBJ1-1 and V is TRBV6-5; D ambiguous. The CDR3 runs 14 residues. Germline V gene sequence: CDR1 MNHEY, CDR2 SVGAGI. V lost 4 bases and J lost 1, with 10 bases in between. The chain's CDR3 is CASSSDVGNTEAFF. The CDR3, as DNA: TGTGCCAGCAGTTCCGACGTGGGGAACACTGAAGCTTTCTTT.

The CDR3 loop reads CASSPHREGSANYGYTF. CDR3 nucleotides: TGTGCCAGCAGCCCTCATAGGGAGGGGTCAGCTAACTATGGCTACACCTTC. The chain has TRBV9 and TRBJ1-2; TRBD1 is a possible D gene (5 bases). Trimming removed 4 bases at V and 0 bases at J, with 19 bases between. Germline values: CDR1 SGDLS, CDR2 YYNGEE. The length of the CDR3 is 17 residues.

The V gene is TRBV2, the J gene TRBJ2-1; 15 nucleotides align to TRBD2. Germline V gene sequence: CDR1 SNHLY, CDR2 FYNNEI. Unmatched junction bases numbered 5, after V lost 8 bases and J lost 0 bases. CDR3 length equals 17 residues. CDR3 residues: CASQGLAGGRSYNEQFF. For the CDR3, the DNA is TGTGCCAGCCAGGGACTAGCGGGGGGACGCTCCTACAATGAGCAGTTCTTC.

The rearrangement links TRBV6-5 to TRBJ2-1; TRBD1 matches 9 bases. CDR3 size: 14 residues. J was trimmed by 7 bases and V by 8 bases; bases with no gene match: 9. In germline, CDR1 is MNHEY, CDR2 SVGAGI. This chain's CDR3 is CASGTTGGGNEQFF. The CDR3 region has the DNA TGTGCCAGCGGCACGACAGGGGGAGGTAATGAGCAGTTCTTC.

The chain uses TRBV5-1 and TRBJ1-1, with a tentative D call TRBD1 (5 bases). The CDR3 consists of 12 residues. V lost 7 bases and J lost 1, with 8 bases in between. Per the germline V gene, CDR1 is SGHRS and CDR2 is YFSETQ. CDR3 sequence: CASGDWNTEAFF. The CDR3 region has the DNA TGCGCCAGCGGGGACTGGAACACTGAAGCTTTCTTT.

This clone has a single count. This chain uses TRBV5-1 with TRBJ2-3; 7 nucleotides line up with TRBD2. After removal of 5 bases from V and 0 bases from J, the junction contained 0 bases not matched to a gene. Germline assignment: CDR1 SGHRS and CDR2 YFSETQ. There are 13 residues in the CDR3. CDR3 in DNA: TGCGCCAGCAGGGGAGGGAGCACAGATACGCAGTATTTT. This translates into CASRGGSTDTQYF.

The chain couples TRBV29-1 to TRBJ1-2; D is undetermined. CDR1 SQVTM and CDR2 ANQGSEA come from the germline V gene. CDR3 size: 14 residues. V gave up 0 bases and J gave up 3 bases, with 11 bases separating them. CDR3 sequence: CSVEDWSEDYGYTF. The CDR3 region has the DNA TGCAGCGTTGAAGATTGGTCTGAGGACTATGGCTACACCTTC.